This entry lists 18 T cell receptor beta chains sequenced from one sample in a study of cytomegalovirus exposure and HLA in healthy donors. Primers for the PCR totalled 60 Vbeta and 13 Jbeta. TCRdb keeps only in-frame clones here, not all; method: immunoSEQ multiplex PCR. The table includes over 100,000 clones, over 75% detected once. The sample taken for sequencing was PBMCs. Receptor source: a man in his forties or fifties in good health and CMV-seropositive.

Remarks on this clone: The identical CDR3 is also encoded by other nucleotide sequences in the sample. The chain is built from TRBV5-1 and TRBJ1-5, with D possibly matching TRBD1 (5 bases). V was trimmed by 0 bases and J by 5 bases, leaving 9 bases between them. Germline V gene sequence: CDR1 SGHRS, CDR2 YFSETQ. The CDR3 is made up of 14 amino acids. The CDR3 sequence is CASSLVGGDQPQHF. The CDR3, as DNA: TGCGCCAGCAGCTTGGTCGGAGGGGATCAGCCCCAGCATTTT. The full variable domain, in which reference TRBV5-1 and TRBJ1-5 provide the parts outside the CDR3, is KAGVTQTPRYLIKTRGQQVTLSCSPISGHRSVSWYQQTPGQGLQFLFEYFSETQRNKGNFPGRFSGRQFSNSRSEMNVSTLELGDSALYLCASSLVGGDQPQHFGDGTRLSIL.

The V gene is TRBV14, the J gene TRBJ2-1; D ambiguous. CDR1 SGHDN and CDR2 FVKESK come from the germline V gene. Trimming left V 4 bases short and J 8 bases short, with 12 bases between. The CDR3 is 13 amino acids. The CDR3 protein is CASSPNMLDEQFF. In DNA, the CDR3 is TGTGCCAGCAGCCCCAACATGCTGGATGAGCAGTTCTTC.

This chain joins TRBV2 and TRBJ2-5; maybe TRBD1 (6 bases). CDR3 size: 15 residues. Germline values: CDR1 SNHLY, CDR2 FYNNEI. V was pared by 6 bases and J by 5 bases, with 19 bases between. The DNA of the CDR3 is TGTGCCAGCAGCGGGGATACCGGGACACGGGAGACCCAGTACTTC. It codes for CASSGDTGTRETQYF.

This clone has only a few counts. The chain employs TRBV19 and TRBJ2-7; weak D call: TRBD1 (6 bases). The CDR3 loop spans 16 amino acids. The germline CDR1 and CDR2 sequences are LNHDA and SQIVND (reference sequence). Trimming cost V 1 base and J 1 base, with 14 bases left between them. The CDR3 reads CASSIGLMDSSYEQYF. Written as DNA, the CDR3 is TGTGCCAGTAGTATAGGTCTGATGGACAGTTCCTACGAGCAGTACTTC.

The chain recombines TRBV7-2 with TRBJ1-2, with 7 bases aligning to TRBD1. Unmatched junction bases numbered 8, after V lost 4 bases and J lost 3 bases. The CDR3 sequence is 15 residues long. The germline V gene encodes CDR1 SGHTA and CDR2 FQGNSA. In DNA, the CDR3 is TGTGCCAGCAGCTCGGACAGGTCTCTGGACTATGGCTACACCTTC. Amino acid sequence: CASSSDRSLDYGYTF.

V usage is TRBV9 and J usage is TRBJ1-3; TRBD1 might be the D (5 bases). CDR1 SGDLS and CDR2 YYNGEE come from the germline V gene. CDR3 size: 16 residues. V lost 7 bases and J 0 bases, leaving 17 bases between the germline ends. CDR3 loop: CASGKAGGSSGNTIYF. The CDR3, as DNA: TGTGCCAGCGGAAAAGCGGGGGGGAGCTCTGGAAACACCATATATTTT.

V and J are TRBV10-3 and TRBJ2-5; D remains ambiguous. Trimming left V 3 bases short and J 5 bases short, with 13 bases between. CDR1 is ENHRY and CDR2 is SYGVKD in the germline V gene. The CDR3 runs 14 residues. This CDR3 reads CAISDSPPRETQYF. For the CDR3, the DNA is TGTGCCATCAGTGACTCCCCTCCGAGGGAGACCCAGTACTTC.

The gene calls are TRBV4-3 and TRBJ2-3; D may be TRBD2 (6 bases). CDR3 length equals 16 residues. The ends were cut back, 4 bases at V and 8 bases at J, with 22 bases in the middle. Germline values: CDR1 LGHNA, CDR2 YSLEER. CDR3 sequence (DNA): TGCGCCAGCAGCCGTCAACTAGCTGATACAGAGGGTACGCAGTATTTT. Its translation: CASSRQLADTEGTQYF.

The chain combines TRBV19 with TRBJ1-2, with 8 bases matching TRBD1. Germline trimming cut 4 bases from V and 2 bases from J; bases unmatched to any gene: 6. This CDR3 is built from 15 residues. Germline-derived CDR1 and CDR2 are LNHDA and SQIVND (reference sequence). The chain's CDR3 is CASSKRTGSNYGYTF. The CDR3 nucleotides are TGTGCCAGTAGTAAAAGGACAGGGTCCAACTATGGCTACACCTTC.

The CDR3 region is CASSLLYGANGETQYF. CDR3 in DNA: TGTGCCAGCTCACTTCTTTACGGAGCCAATGGGGAGACCCAGTACTTC. The chain has TRBV18 and TRBJ2-5; D gene uncertain. This CDR3 is 16 amino acids long. From germline, CDR1 is KGHSH and CDR2 LQKENI. Trimming took 4 bases from V and 5 from J, leaving 20 bases between them.

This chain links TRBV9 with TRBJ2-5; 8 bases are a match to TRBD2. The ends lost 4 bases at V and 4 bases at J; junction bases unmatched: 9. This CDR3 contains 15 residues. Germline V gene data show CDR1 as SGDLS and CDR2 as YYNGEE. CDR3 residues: CASSSPSAGGETQYF. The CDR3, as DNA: TGTGCCAGCAGCTCTCCCTCTGCGGGGGGAGAGACCCAGTACTTC.

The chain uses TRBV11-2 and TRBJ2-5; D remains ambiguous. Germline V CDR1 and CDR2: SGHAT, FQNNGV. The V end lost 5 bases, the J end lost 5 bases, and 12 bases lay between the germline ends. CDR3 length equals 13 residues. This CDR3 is CASSNVVVETQYF. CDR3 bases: TGTGCCAGCAGCAACGTTGTAGTTGAGACCCAGTACTTC. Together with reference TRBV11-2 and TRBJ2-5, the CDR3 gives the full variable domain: EAGVAQSPRYKIIEKRQSVAFWCNPISGHATLYWYQQILGQGPKLLIQFQNNGVVDDSQLPKDRFSAERLKGVDSTLKIQPAKLEDSAVYLCASSNVVVETQYFGPGTRLLVL.

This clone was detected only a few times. CDR3 region: CASSASLDLRGKGTEAFF. In nucleotides, the CDR3 is TGTGCCAGCAGCGCTTCTCTAGACCTCCGGGGGAAGGGCACTGAAGCTTTCTTT. The V call is TRBV9, the J call TRBJ1-1, with a possible D match to TRBD1 (5 bases). Germline CDR1 SGDLS, CDR2 YYNGEE. CDR3 length: 18 residues. V shed 3 bases and J shed 4 bases, with 25 bases lying between them.

The chain's CDR3 is CASSAEANYGYTF. The CDR3 DNA is TGTGCCAGCAGTGCTGAGGCTAACTATGGCTACACCTTC. J is TRBJ1-2 and V is TRBV28; D call uncertain. There are 13 residues in the CDR3. Germline lookup yields CDR1 MDHEN and CDR2 SYDVKM. V was trimmed by 5 bases and J by 0 bases, leaving 7 bases between them.

The CDR3 protein is CASSFHEVSTEAFF. The CDR3 bases are TGTGCCAGCAGCTTTCACGAGGTCTCCACTGAAGCTTTCTTT. The gene calls are TRBV5-5 and TRBJ1-1; unclear D gene. CDR1 SGHKS and CDR2 YYEKEE come from the germline V gene (reference sequence). Trimming stripped 2 bases from V and 4 bases from J, with 12 bases between. The CDR3 is 14 residues long.

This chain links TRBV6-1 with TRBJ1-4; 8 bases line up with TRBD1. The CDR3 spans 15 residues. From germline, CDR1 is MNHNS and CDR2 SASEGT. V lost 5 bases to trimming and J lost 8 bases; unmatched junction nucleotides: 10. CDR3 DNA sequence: TGTGCCAGCAGTAGCGTCAGGGGGCGCGTAGAAAAACTGTTTTTT. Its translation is CASSSVRGRVEKLFF.

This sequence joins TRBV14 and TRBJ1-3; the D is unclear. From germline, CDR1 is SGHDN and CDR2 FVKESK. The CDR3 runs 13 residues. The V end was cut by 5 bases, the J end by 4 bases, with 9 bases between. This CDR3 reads CASSSRGGNTIYF. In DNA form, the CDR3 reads TGTGCCAGCAGCTCAAGAGGAGGAAACACCATATATTTT.

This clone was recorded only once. This CDR3 reads CASSDPGSGTDTQYF. CDR3 in DNA: TGTGCCAGCAGTGATCCCGGGAGTGGCACAGATACGCAGTATTTT. The rearrangement links TRBV6-4 to TRBJ2-3; D might be TRBD2 (6 bases). The CDR3 runs 15 residues. Germline loops: CDR1 MRHNA, CDR2 SNTAGT. Trimming took off 3 bases at V and 1 base at J, with 11 bases between the two ends.